The entry below describes one T cell receptor (beta chain). Its target is unknown. Cultured CD4+ T-cell DNA underwent Oncomine TCR Beta short-read sequencing. TCRdb independently ran MiXCR on the PCR reads; one entry per CDR3 protein. The table includes 16,000 or so distinct CDR3 sequences, 44% detected once. The data are from a study of vaccination and CD4 T cells after COVID-19. As for time point: late sampling 161 to 241 days after vaccination in a few convalescent patients. Treatment defined: roughly 11-day PBMC culture with coronavirus spike peptide pools or control peptides (ViraFEST assay). PCR positivity was dated March to December 2020, before US Alpha, Beta and Delta variants. This sequence was found in a human donor who had recovered from COVID-19. The source was CD4+ T cells from blood, cultured in vitro, collected about 7 months after SARS-CoV-2 vaccination.

The CDR3 DNA is TGTGCCACCAGCAGAGCGGGGGGCGGTCAGCCCCAGCATTTT. It yields the protein CATSRAGGGQPQHF. The V call is TRBV15, the J call TRBJ1-5, with D maybe TRBD1 (6 bases). The CDR3 spans 14 residues. V was clipped by 1 base and J by 6 bases, with 10 bases between them. Germline CDR1 and CDR2: LNHNV and YYDKDF (reference sequence).